These T cell receptor beta chains were read from a single sample in a study of response to subunit inactivated influenza vaccine. TCRdb itself ran the RT-PCR reads through MiXCR, one entry per CDR3 protein. The sample carries just over 300,000 distinct CDR3 sequences, about a fifth recorded once. The starting material was PBMCs from blood, obtained roughly 20 months after vaccination. Receptors were obtained from a man between 50 and 69 years old who received an inactivated influenza vaccine. Each CDR3 is given with its conserved first and last residue. The order of the fields is CDR3 DNA, CDR3 protein, J gene, D gene, clone size, V gene. A D gene is named only where the DNA matches it firmly. Some rows mark clone size as missing; the rest say once, few, many or name a class of expanded clone.

TGTGCCAGCAGTTTCAGGGAAAATCAGCCCCAGCATTTT CASSFRENQPQHF TRBJ1-5 - many TRBV27
TGTGCCAGCAGTTTAGGAGCCCGGTATGGCTACACCTTC CASSLGARYGYTF TRBJ1-2 - - TRBV12-3/TRBV12-4
TGTGCCAGCAGTCGACAGGTTGGAAACACCATATATTTT CASSRQVGNTIYF TRBJ1-3 - - TRBV3-1
TGTGCCAGCTCAACGACAGGGTATGGGTTCTACGAGCAGTACTTC CASSTTGYGFYEQYF TRBJ2-7 TRBD1 few TRBV18
TGTGCCAGCAAAGCCCAGCCGGGACTACCACAACGTGAGCAGTACTTC CASKAQPGLPQREQYF TRBJ2-7 TRBD2 - TRBV7-2
TGCAGCCATGGGAGCGGGAGGGTGGATACGCAGTATTTT CSHGSGRVDTQYF TRBJ2-3 TRBD2 - TRBV29-1
TGCGCCAGCAGCTTGAGTACAGGGTCCTCCTACGAGCAGTACTTC CASSLSTGSSYEQYF TRBJ2-7 - few TRBV5-1
TGTGCCAGCAGTTTAATCGGTTTTGGGATCTACAATGAGCAGTTCTTC CASSLIGFGIYNEQFF TRBJ2-1 - - TRBV28
TGTGCCAGCAGCAGCACAGGTAGCTGGAATGAGCAGTTCTTC CASSSTGSWNEQFF TRBJ2-1 - few TRBV28
TGCAGCGTCCTAAAACTAGCGGGAGTGGCCTACGAGCAGTACTTC CSVLKLAGVAYEQYF TRBJ2-7 TRBD2 - TRBV29-1
TGTGCCAGCAGCTTCGACCTTCTGCTCTCGTCCTCTGTCTATGGCTACACCTTC CASSFDLLLSSSVYGYTF TRBJ1-2 - few TRBV11-1
TGTGCCACCAGCAGGCCACCCCCCGGGGGCACCGCCAAAAACATTCAGTACTTC CATSRPPPGGTAKNIQYF TRBJ2-4 - - TRBV15
TGTGCCAGCAGTTTCCTAGTGGTGGGCCAGGGCCAACAAGAGACCCAGTACTTC CASSFLVVGQGQQETQYF TRBJ2-5 - - TRBV2
TGTGCCAGCAGTTCGGGACCCTGGGGCACTGAAGCTTTCTTT CASSSGPWGTEAFF TRBJ1-1 - few TRBV2
TGTGCCAGCAGCCGCGGACACGAGTCTGGAAACACCATATATTTT CASSRGHESGNTIYF TRBJ1-3 - - TRBV4-2
TGCAGTACAAACAGGAAGGACTCGGACACCTTC CSTNRKDSDTF TRBJ1-2 - - TRBV20-1
TGTGCCAGCAGTTTAGGGCCCCATTCACCCCTCCACTTT CASSLGPHSPLHF TRBJ1-6 - many TRBV12-3/TRBV12-4
TGTGCCAGCAGCCAAACGGGAGACAATCAGCCCCAGCATTTT CASSQTGDNQPQHF TRBJ1-5 - many TRBV3-1
TGTGCCAGCACTTTAGGGGCGGAGACCCAGTACTTC CASTLGAETQYF TRBJ2-5 - - TRBV12-3/TRBV12-4
TGTGCCAGCAGACCAACAGAGGACACTGAAGCTTTCTTT CASRPTEDTEAFF TRBJ1-1 - - TRBV12-3/TRBV12-4
TGCGCCAGCAGCTTCATAGGGGAGAACACTGAAGCTTTCTTT CASSFIGENTEAFF TRBJ1-1 - many TRBV5-1
TGCAGTGCCGTCGATACAGGGACCTACGAGCAGTACTTC CSAVDTGTYEQYF TRBJ2-7 - - TRBV20-1
TGTGCCTCTAATTTGGGTAACACCGGGGAGCTGTTTTTT CASNLGNTGELFF TRBJ2-2 - - TRBV3-1
TGTGCCAGTCGGACGGTGACGCTAAACAATCAGCCCCAGCATTTT CASRTVTLNNQPQHF TRBJ1-5 - few TRBV19
TGTGCCAGCGATCGGGGTTTGTCCGGAAACACCATATATTTT CASDRGLSGNTIYF TRBJ1-3 - - TRBV12-3/TRBV12-4
TGTGCCAGCAGCGTAGGAATCGGGAGTCTTACTGAGCAGTTCTTC CASSVGIGSLTEQFF TRBJ2-1 - - TRBV9
TGTGCCAGCAGTGGGGACAGGGCTGGAAATCAGCCCCAGCATTTT CASSGDRAGNQPQHF TRBJ1-5 TRBD1 few TRBV25-1
TGTGCCATCAGTCCGGTCCGCGGGGAGACCCAGTACTTC CAISPVRGETQYF TRBJ2-5 - few TRBV10-3
TGTGCCAGTCGCAGGGGCAATGAGCAGTTCTTC CASRRGNEQFF TRBJ2-1 - - TRBV7-9
TGTGCCACCAGACAGGGGGGAACCGATGGCTACACCTTC CATRQGGTDGYTF TRBJ1-2 TRBD1 - TRBV10-3
TGTGCCAGCAGCTGGACAGGGGACTCCTACGAGCAGTACTTC CASSWTGDSYEQYF TRBJ2-7 TRBD1 few TRBV11-2
TGTGCCAGCAGCCCGTGGGGGGACGGTGCAACTAATGAAAAACTGTTTTTT CASSPWGDGATNEKLFF TRBJ1-4 - once TRBV7-9
TGTGCCAGCAGTACCGGGACGGAACCGACCTATAACTATGGCTACACCTTC CASSTGTEPTYNYGYTF TRBJ1-2 - - TRBV5-8
TGTGCCAGCGGCTCAGGGGAGAGCAATCAGCCCCAGCATTTT CASGSGESNQPQHF TRBJ1-5 - many TRBV7-8
TGTGCCAGCAGCGTAGAGGGAACTGAAGCTTTCTTT CASSVEGTEAFF TRBJ1-1 - - TRBV9
TGTGCCAGCAGTTTTACCTCCGGACTAGCGGTCTATGAGCAGTTCTTC CASSFTSGLAVYEQFF TRBJ2-1 TRBD2 - TRBV12-3/TRBV12-4
TGTGCCAGCAGTTTATTTTCGGGGTACGAGCAGTACTTC CASSLFSGYEQYF TRBJ2-7 - - TRBV12-3/TRBV12-4
TGTGCCAGCCGCGACAGGGGGCACAGCAATCAGCCCCAGCATTTT CASRDRGHSNQPQHF TRBJ1-5 - - TRBV21-1
TGTGCCAGCAGTTTGGGCAGGCTCACTGAAGCTTTCTTT CASSLGRLTEAFF TRBJ1-1 - many TRBV12-3/TRBV12-4
TGTGCCATCAGTGAGGTGGGCGCCAGCTATGGCTACACCTTC CAISEVGASYGYTF TRBJ1-2 - few TRBV10-3
TGTGCCAGCCAAACCTTACAGGGGAGTCAGCCCCAGCATTTT CASQTLQGSQPQHF TRBJ1-5 TRBD1 - TRBV28
TGCAGTGCTGGGACACTAGCGGGGAGTAGCTTC CSAGTLAGSSF TRBJ2-5 TRBD2 few TRBV20-1
TGTGCCAGTTGTGCAGGGGGCGCTTGGTCCTACGAGCAGTACTTC CASCAGGAWSYEQYF TRBJ2-7 TRBD1 few TRBV28
TGTGCCAGCAGCCTCCCCCGGGGCTCGTACACCGGGGAGCTGTTTTTT CASSLPRGSYTGELFF TRBJ2-2 - - TRBV7-9
TGCGCCAGCAGTACCAGCGGGGGCGCAACCTCCGGAAACATTCAGTACTTC CASSTSGGATSGNIQYF TRBJ2-4 TRBD2 - TRBV4-1
TGTGCCATCAGTGACAATTTGAGGACTAGCGGGAGTGCGGAGACCCAGTACTTC CAISDNLRTSGSAETQYF TRBJ2-5 TRBD2 - TRBV10-3
TGCGCCAGCAGCCCATCCGGGACAGCTTATGGCTACACCTTC CASSPSGTAYGYTF TRBJ1-2 TRBD1 many TRBV5-1
TGTGCCAGCAGCTGGACAGCCTCTCATTACGAGCAGTACTTC CASSWTASHYEQYF TRBJ2-7 - few TRBV12-3/TRBV12-4
TGCGCCAGCAGCTTCCGGACAGGGGGCTCGACTGAAGCTTTCTTT CASSFRTGGSTEAFF TRBJ1-1 TRBD1 few TRBV5-1
TGTGCCAGCACCTCGGCCCGGACTGCAGAAAGCTCCTACAATGAGCAGTTCTTC CASTSARTAESSYNEQFF TRBJ2-1 - few TRBV6-2/TRBV6-3
TGCGCCAGCAGCCGGGACAGATTCTACGAGCAGTACTTC CASSRDRFYEQYF TRBJ2-7 TRBD1 - TRBV5-1
TGTGCCAGCAGCTTTGGGGCAGGGGATGGCTACACCTTC CASSFGAGDGYTF TRBJ1-2 - few TRBV7-8
TGTGCCATCAGTGAGTCGATGGGGGGAAGGACTGAAGCTTTCTTT CAISESMGGRTEAFF TRBJ1-1 - - TRBV10-3
TGCAGCGTCACCTTAGGGGGAAATCAGCCCCAGCATTTT CSVTLGGNQPQHF TRBJ1-5 - few TRBV29-1
TGCAGTGCTAGAGAAGGACAGGGCGCTTACGAGCAGTACTTC CSAREGQGAYEQYF TRBJ2-7 TRBD1 few TRBV20-1